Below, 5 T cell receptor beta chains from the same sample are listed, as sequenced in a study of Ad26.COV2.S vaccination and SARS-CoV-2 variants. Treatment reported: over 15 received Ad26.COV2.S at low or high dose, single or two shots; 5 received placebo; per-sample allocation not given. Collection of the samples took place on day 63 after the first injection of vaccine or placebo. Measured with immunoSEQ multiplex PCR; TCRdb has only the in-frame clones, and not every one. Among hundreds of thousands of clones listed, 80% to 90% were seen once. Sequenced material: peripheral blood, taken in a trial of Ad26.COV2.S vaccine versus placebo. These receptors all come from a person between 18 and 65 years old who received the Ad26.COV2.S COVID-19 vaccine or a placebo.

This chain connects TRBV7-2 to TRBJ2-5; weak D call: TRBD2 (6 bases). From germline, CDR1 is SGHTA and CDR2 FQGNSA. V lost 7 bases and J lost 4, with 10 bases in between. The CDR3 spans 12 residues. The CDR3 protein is CASNGGGETQYF. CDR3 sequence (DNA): TGTGCCAGCAATGGGGGAGGAGAGACCCAGTACTTC.

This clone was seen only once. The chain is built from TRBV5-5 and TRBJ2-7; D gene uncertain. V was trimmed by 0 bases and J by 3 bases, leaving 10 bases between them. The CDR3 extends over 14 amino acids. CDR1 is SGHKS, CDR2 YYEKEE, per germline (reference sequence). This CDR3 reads CASSLVQRRYEQYF. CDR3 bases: TGTGCCAGCAGCTTGGTACAGCGCCGCTACGAGCAGTACTTC.

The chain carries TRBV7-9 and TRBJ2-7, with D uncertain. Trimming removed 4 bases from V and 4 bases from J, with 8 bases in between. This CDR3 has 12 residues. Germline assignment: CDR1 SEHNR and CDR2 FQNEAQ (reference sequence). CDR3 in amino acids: CASSSSGYEQYF. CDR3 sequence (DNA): TGTGCCAGCAGCTCCTCGGGTTACGAGCAGTACTTC.

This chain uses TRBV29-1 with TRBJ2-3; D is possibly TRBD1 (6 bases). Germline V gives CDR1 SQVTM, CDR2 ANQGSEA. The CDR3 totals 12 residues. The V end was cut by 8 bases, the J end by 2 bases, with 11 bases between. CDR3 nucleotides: TGCAGCAGCCGGGACAACACAGATACGCAGTATTTT. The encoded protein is CSSRDNTDTQYF.

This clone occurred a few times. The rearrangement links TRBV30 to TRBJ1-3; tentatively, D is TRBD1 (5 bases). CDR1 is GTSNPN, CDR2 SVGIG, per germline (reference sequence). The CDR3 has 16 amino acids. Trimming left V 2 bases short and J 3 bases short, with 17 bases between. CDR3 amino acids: CAWSTNFRVGGNTIYF. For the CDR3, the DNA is TGTGCCTGGAGTACCAACTTCAGGGTCGGTGGAAACACCATATATTTT.